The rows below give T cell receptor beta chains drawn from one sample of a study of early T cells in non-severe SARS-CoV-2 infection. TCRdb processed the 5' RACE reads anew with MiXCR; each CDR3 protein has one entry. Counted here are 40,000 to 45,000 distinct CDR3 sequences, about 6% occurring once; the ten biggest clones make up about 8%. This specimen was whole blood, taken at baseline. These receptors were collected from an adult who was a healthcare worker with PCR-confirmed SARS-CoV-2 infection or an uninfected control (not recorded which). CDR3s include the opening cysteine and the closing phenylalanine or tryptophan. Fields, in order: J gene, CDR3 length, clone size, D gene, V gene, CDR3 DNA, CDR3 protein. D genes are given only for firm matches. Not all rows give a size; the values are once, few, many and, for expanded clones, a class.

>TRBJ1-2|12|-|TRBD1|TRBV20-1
TGCAGTGATCAGGGGGAGAACTATGGCTACACCTTC
CSDQGENYGYTF
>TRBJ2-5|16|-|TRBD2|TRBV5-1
TGCGCCAGCAGCTTGGGAAGCGGGGGGCGCCAAGAGACCCAGTACTTC
CASSLGSGGRQETQYF
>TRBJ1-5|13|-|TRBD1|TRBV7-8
TGTGCCAGCAGCTCAAACAGGGGAGCGCCCCAGCATTTT
CASSSNRGAPQHF
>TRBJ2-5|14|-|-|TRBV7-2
TGTGCCAGCAGCTTAGATCTAGCCCAAGAGACCCAGTACTTC
CASSLDLAQETQYF
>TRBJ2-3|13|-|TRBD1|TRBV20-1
TGCAGTGCGGGACAGGGGGCGGCAGATACGCAGTATTTT
CSAGQGAADTQYF
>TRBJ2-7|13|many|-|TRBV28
TGTGCCAGCACTCCGGGACACAACTACGAGCAGTACTTC
CASTPGHNYEQYF
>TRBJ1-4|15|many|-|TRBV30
TGTGCCTGGAGTGACGGGGGGGGCTCCGGTGCAAAACTGTTTTTT
CAWSDGGGSGAKLFF
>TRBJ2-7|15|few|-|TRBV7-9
TGTGCCAGCAGCTTAGTCCCGGCAGTATCCTACGAGCAGTACTTC
CASSLVPAVSYEQYF
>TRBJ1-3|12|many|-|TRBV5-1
TGCGCCAGCAGCTTCGATGGAAACACCATATATTTT
CASSFDGNTIYF
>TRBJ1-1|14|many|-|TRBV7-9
TGTGCCAGCAGCTTCTACCAGATGAACACTGAAGCTTTCTTT
CASSFYQMNTEAFF
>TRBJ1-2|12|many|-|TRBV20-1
TGCAGTGCTAGAGAAGAGGGAGATGGCTACACCTTC
CSAREEGDGYTF
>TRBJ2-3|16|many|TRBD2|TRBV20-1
TGCAGTGCTAGCGGACTAGCGGGGGCGTTGGCAGATACGCAGTATTTT
CSASGLAGALADTQYF
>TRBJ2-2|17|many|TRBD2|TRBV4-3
TGCGCCAGCAGCCAAGATGTTGCGGGGGGATACACCGGGGAGCTGTTTTTT
CASSQDVAGGYTGELFF
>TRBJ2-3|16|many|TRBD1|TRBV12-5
TGTGCTAGTGGTTTGCTCCGGGACAGTTGCACAGTTACGCAGTATTTT
CASGLLRDSCTVTQYF
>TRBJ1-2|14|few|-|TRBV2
TGTGCCAGCAGTTTGACAGGCCCTGTTGGAGGCTACACCTTC
CASSLTGPVGGYTF
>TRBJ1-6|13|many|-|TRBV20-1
TGCAGTGCTAGAGATTCCCCCAGCTCACCCCTCCACTTT
CSARDSPSSPLHF
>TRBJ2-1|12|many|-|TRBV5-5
TGTGCCAGCAGCTTTCCCTACAATGAGCAGTTCTTC
CASSFPYNEQFF
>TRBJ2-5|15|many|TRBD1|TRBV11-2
TGTGCCAGCAGCCCTACCCAAGACAGGGCCGGGACCCAGTACTTC
CASSPTQDRAGTQYF
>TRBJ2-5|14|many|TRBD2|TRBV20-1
TGCAGTGCTAGAGGGCGCGGGGGGTTCGAGACCCAGTACTTC
CSARGRGGFETQYF
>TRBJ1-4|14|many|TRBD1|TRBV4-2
TGTGCCAGCAGCCAAGACAGGGGGCATGAAAAACTGTTTTTT
CASSQDRGHEKLFF
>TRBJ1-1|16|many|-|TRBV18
TGTGCCAGCTCACCACCGGTCAGGGGCGTGAACACTGAAGCTTTCTTT
CASSPPVRGVNTEAFF
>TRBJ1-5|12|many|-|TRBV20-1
TGCAGTGCTCGACAGGCGGGTCAGCCCCAGCATTTT
CSARQAGQPQHF
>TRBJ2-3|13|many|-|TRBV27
TGTGCCAGCAGTTGGGGAGCTTCAGATACGCAGTATTTT
CASSWGASDTQYF
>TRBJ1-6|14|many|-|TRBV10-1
TGCGCCAGCAGTGAGTCATCAAGGAATTCACCCCTCCACTTT
CASSESSRNSPLHF
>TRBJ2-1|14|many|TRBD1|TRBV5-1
TGCGCCAGCAGCCCCGGACAGGGGTGGGATGAGCAGTTCTTC
CASSPGQGWDEQFF
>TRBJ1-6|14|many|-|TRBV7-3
TGTGCCAGCAGCTTAGACAGAAATAATTCACCCCTCCACTTT
CASSLDRNNSPLHF
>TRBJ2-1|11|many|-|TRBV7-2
TGTGCCAGCAGCTTCGGAGAGGAGCAGTTCTTC
CASSFGEEQFF
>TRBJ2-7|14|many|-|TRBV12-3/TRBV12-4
TGTGCCAGCAGTCGACGGACACAGAACTACGAGCAGTACTTC
CASSRRTQNYEQYF
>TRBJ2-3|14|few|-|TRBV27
TGTGCCAGCAGTCTGCGACGAGTCACAGATACGCAGTATTTT
CASSLRRVTDTQYF
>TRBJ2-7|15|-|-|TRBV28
TGTGCCAGCAGGGAGGGACCCAAACCCGCGTTCAAGCAGTACTTC
CASREGPKPAFKQYF
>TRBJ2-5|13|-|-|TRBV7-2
TGTGCCAGCAGCTTCGAGCGGAGAGAGACCCAGTACTTC
CASSFERRETQYF
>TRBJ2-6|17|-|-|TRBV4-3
TGCGCCAGCAGCCAGGGAAATTTCCTCTCTGGGGCCAACGTCCTGACTTTC
CASSQGNFLSGANVLTF
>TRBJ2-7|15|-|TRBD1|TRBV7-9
TGTGCCAGCAGCCAGCGACAGGGCTTAGTCTACGAGCAGTACTTC
CASSQRQGLVYEQYF
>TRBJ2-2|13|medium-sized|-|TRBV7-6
TGTGCCAGCAGCTTAGTGAGCACCGGGGAGCTGTTTTTT
CASSLVSTGELFF
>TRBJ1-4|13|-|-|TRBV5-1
TGCGCCAGCCAGCGGACAGTGAATGAAAAACTGTTTTTT
CASQRTVNEKLFF
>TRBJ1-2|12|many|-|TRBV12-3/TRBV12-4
TGTGCCAGCAGTTTACGGCCGACTGGCTACACCTTC
CASSLRPTGYTF
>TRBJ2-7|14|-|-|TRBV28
TGTGCCAGCAGCCTGGAGGGTCGAGACTACGAGCAGTACTTC
CASSLEGRDYEQYF
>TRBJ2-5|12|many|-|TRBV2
TGTGCCAGCAGACAGGGTGAGGAGACCCAGTACTTC
CASRQGEETQYF
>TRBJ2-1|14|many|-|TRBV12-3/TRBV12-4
TGTGCCAGCAGTCCCCGCCAGGGTTACAATGAGCAGTTCTTC
CASSPRQGYNEQFF
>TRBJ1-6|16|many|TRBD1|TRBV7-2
TGTGCCAGCAGCCCCCAGGACAGGGCAATCATTTCATCCCTCCACTTT
CASSPQDRAIISSLHF
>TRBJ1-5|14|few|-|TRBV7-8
TGTGCCAGCAGCTCTCAGGGGATCAGCCAGCCCCAGCATTTT
CASSSQGISQPQHF
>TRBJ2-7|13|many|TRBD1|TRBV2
TGTGCCAGCAGGCCCCGGACAGGCGGGGAGCAGTACTTC
CASRPRTGGEQYF
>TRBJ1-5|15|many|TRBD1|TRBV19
TGTGCCAGTAGTGGGACCTGGACAGGTTTGTCGCCCCAGCATTTT
CASSGTWTGLSPQHF